The sequence of this TCR beta chain was determined in a study of T cells after yellow fever vaccination. On the study more broadly: Fractions of low cell number were prepared using SMART-Seq v4 Ultra Low Input.

The CDR3 length is 14 residues. V was trimmed by 5 bases and J by 2 bases, leaving 13 bases between them. From germline, CDR1 is MNHEY and CDR2 SMNVEV (reference sequence). TCRdb fed the 5' RACE reads into MiXCR, producing one record per CDR3 protein. Of under 400,000 distinct CDR3 sequences in the sample, about 9.9% were seen once. This clonotype was seen at least ten times. This sequence originates from a man between 18 and 29 years old who received the YFV17D yellow fever vaccine. The rearrangement links TRBV27 to TRBJ2-7; TRBD1 might be the D (6 bases). The specimen comprised PBMCs, sampled on the day of the first yellow fever vaccination. The CDR3 protein is CASSPTTGTYEQYF. The CDR3 DNA is TGTGCCAGCAGTCCGACGACAGGAACCTACGAGCAGTACTTC.